This T cell receptor (beta chain) was identified during a study of blood T cell repertoires in COVID-19. Germline-derived CDR1 and CDR2 are ENHRY and SYGVKD. This CDR3 has 13 amino acids. V was trimmed by 2 bases and J by 2 bases, leaving 5 bases between them. Methods used by the authors: Reference gene primer amplification gave nucleated cell count estimates. TCRdb's table, derived via immunoSEQ multiplex PCR, lists solely in-frame clones and lacks some. From that table come the V and J calls and clone size; the DNA was used to work out D and trimming. In the table there are about 200,000 clones, 80% of which are singletons.

This sequence joins TRBV10-3 and TRBJ2-3; D is unresolved. What was sequenced was peripheral blood. The clonotype was recovered from a woman aged 70-85 years with acute or convalescent COVID-19. CDR3 coding DNA: TGTGCCATCAGTGAGGGCCTCACAGATACGCAGTATTTT. It yields the protein CAISEGLTDTQYF.